The 6 T cell receptor beta chains reported below all come from one sample, sequenced in a study of identical twins. TCRdb ran MiXCR on the 5' RACE reads and lists one entry per CDR3 protein. The data contain around 530,000 distinct CDR3 sequences, over 12% of them singletons. This sample also appeared in a second study, on yellow fever vaccine responses in identical twins.

The specimen was CD4+ T cells sorted from blood. All receptors come from a woman in her late teens or twenties in good health.

A note on this clonotype: At one end the junction does not follow the germline gene, possibly because of a read error. The rearrangement links TRBV5-1 to TRBJ2-5, with 11 bases matching TRBD2. The length of the CDR3 is 15 residues. CDR1 is SGHRS, CDR2 YFSETQ, per germline. The CDR3 protein is CASSALAGDTETRYF. CDR3 DNA sequence: TGCGCCAGCAGCGCACTAGCGGGAGATACGGAGACCCGGTACTTC.

This clonotype was picked up a small number of times. This chain joins TRBV12-3 or TRBV12-4 and TRBJ2-4; no clear D. The CDR3 spans 17 residues. Trimming took off 6 bases at V and 1 base at J, with 19 bases between the two ends. Here the CDR3 reads CASSPEEYYHAKNIQYF. The CDR3 DNA reads TGTGCCAGCAGCCCAGAGGAGTACTACCACGCCAAAAACATTCAGTACTTC.

The chain uses TRBV24-1 and TRBJ2-2; D unresolved. The V end was cut by 7 bases, the J end by 2 bases, with 10 bases between. Germline CDR1 and CDR2: KGHDR and SFDVKD. The CDR3 loop spans 14 amino acids. The CDR3 region is CATSPYGNTGELFF. The DNA of the CDR3 is TGTGCCACCAGCCCCTATGGTAACACCGGGGAGCTGTTTTTT.

J is TRBJ2-1 and V is TRBV20-1, with 7 positions matching TRBD2. This CDR3 comprises 16 residues. Trimming at V came to 1 base and at J to 3 bases, leaving 9 bases not matched to a gene. Per the germline V gene, CDR1 is DFQATT and CDR2 is SNEGSKA (reference sequence). CDR3: CSARVSSGKDYNEQFF. The CDR3 DNA is TGCAGTGCTAGAGTGTCAAGCGGGAAGGACTACAATGAGCAGTTCTTC.

This clonotype has more than one count but fewer than ten. V gene TRBV7-9 combines with J gene TRBJ2-1; 12 positions match TRBD2. The CDR3 sequence is 16 residues long. Trimming at V came to 3 bases and at J to 8 bases, leaving 8 bases not matched to a gene. Per the germline V gene, CDR1 is SEHNR and CDR2 is FQNEAQ (reference sequence). CDR3 amino acids: CASSFTGTSGRDEQFF. The CDR3 bases are TGTGCCAGCAGCTTCACCGGGACTAGCGGGCGCGATGAGCAGTTCTTC.

The chain employs TRBV5-1 and TRBJ2-3, with 10 bases fitting TRBD2. This CDR3 has 15 amino acids. Per the germline V gene, CDR1 is SGHRS and CDR2 is YFSETQ. J gave up 2 bases and V 4 bases, and 4 bases lay outside the gene matches. CDR3 nucleotide sequence: TGCGCCAGCAGCGTCAGCGGGAGGGTCACAGATACGCAGTATTTT. This gives the protein CASSVSGRVTDTQYF.